Following are 16 T cell receptor beta chains from one sample sequenced in a study of metastatic and nonmetastatic thyroid tumors. All patients were treatment-naive before thyroid surgery. TCRdb reanalyzed the PCR reads with MiXCR. The sample carries 70,000 or so clones, 13% to 15% recorded once. Sequenced material: blood. These receptors all come from a male donor with papillary thyroid cancer or a benign thyroid nodule (not recorded which). Some clones in this sample may be carry-over from other donors' samples.

This clone came up many times. The chain links TRBV9 to TRBJ1-1; D is perhaps TRBD1 (5 bases). The CDR3 extends over 14 amino acids. With 2 bases removed from V and 4 bases from J, the gap between germline ends came to 12 bases. CDR1 SGDLS and CDR2 YYNGEE come from the germline V gene. CDR3 nucleotide sequence: TGTGCCAGCAGCGTGTCCCCTGGGGGCACTGAAGCTTTCTTT. Encoded protein: CASSVSPGGTEAFF.

This chain connects TRBV9 to TRBJ2-7; D may be TRBD1 (6 bases). V lost 5 bases, J lost 1 base, and 13 bases lay in between. The V gene's germline CDR1 is SGDLS and CDR2 YYNGEE. This CDR3 contains 14 residues. This CDR3 reads CASRAKGGSYEQYF. The CDR3 nucleotides are TGTGCCAGCAGAGCGAAAGGGGGTTCCTACGAGCAGTACTTC.

This clone appeared many times. The genes are TRBV4-2 and TRBJ1-3, with a weak D call TRBD1 (5 bases). The CDR3 consists of 18 residues. Germline assignment: CDR1 LGHNA and CDR2 YNFKEQ. Trimming pared 4 bases from V and 3 bases from J, leaving 22 bases between. The chain's CDR3 is CASSPSTPGWVSGNTIYF. In DNA, the CDR3 is TGTGCCAGCAGCCCAAGTACTCCAGGGTGGGTTAGTGGAAACACCATATATTTT.

Only a few counts were recorded for this clone. A clone one base away is much larger, so this may be a read error. The chain recombines TRBV18 with TRBJ2-5; D not resolved. The CDR3 loop spans 12 amino acids. Germline V CDR1 and CDR2: KGHSH, LQKENI. The CDR3 DNA is TGTGCCAGCTCACCTTACCAAGGGACCCAGTACTTC. Protein sequence: CASSPYQGTQYF.

This clone showed up many times. This chain connects TRBV6-1 to TRBJ1-6; D may be TRBD1 (6 bases). Germline CDR1 is MNHNS and CDR2 is SASEGT. The ends were cut back, 8 bases at V and 7 bases at J, with 18 bases in the middle. The CDR3 sequence is 15 residues long. The CDR3 region is CASHFLGGGNSPLHF. For the CDR3, the DNA is TGTGCCAGCCACTTCCTGGGGGGGGGCAATTCACCCCTCCACTTT.

This clone was detected many times. The chain combines TRBV20-1 with TRBJ2-5, with 12 bases lining up with TRBD2. The germline V gene has CDR1 DFQATT and CDR2 SNEGSKA (reference sequence). The junction had 3 bases not matched to a gene; V was cut back by 6 bases and J by 4 bases. This CDR3 has 13 residues. The CDR3 protein is CSAEGLAGETQYF. CDR3 DNA: TGCAGTGCCGAGGGACTAGCGGGAGAGACCCAGTACTTC.

This clone was observed a few times. The genes are TRBV28 and TRBJ2-6, with D perhaps assigned TRBD1 or TRBD2 (5 bases each). CDR3 size: 15 residues. V lost 10 bases and J 7 bases, leaving 20 bases between the germline ends. CDR1 and CDR2 (germline): MDHEN, SYDVKM. The CDR3 sequence is CAITPQAGGANVLTF. The CDR3 DNA is TGTGCCATCACCCCACAGGCGGGTGGTGCCAACGTCCTGACTTTC.

This clone was seen more than once but under ten times. The sample contains more than one DNA sequence encoding this CDR3. The rearrangement joins TRBV10-2 to TRBJ1-6, with D tentatively TRBD1 (5 bases). Germline V CDR1 and CDR2: WSHSY, SAAADI. This CDR3 comprises 16 residues. Deletions cut 3 bases from V and 0 bases from J, with 9 bases between. The CDR3 nucleotides read TGCGCCAGCAGTGAATCAGGGAGCTCCTATAATTCACCCCTCCACTTT. Translating gives CASSESGSSYNSPLHF.

The table lists this clone with many counts. The V and J genes are TRBV6-1 and TRBJ2-2; D unclear. Trimming took off 2 bases at V and 4 bases at J, with 5 bases between the two ends. The CDR3 has 13 residues. The germline gives CDR1 MNHNS, CDR2 SASEGT. CDR3 loop: CASSETFTGELFF. For the CDR3, the DNA is TGTGCCAGCAGTGAAACCTTCACCGGGGAGCTGTTTTTT.

V is TRBV11-3 and J is TRBJ1-2, with D maybe TRBD1 (5 bases). The ends were cut back, 0 bases at V and 4 bases at J, with 15 bases in the middle. Germline lookup yields CDR1 SGHNT and CDR2 YENEEA. This CDR3 has 16 amino acids. The CDR3 sequence: CASSLETEDTPYGYTF. The CDR3 DNA reads as TGTGCCAGCAGCTTAGAGACAGAAGATACCCCCTATGGCTACACCTTC.

This clone was counted at least ten times. The V gene is TRBV6-1, the J gene TRBJ2-1; 7 bases are a match to TRBD2. Germline-derived CDR1 and CDR2 are MNHNS and SASEGT. This CDR3 has 15 residues. J gave up 3 bases and V 5 bases, and 7 bases lay outside the gene matches. Written as DNA, the CDR3 is TGTGCCAGCAGTTCGCCGACTAGCCTCTACAATGAGCAGTTCTTC. This encodes CASSSPTSLYNEQFF.

This clone was counted many times. The chain links TRBV9 to TRBJ2-1; 8 bases are a match to TRBD2. The CDR3 sequence is 19 residues long. Germline trimming cut 0 bases from V and 7 bases from J; bases unmatched to any gene: 18. The germline gives CDR1 SGDLS, CDR2 YYNGEE. Here the CDR3 DNA reads TGTGCCAGCAGCGTAGCGGCGGGAGGAAATATGTTTAAACTGAATGAGCAGTTCTTC. Translating gives CASSVAAGGNMFKLNEQFF.

The V gene is TRBV6-1, the J gene TRBJ2-7; D might be TRBD2 (6 bases). CDR3 size: 15 residues. Trimming removed 7 bases at V and 0 bases at J, with 16 bases between. Germline CDR1 reads MNHNS; CDR2 reads SASEGT. In nucleotides, the CDR3 is TGTGCCAGCACCGAAGGGGACGGGAGCTCCTACGAGCAGTACTTC. Its translation is CASTEGDGSSYEQYF.

The genes are TRBV5-1 and TRBJ1-2; TRBD1 matches at 9 bases. The CDR3 spans 16 residues. The germline V gene has CDR1 SGHRS and CDR2 YFSETQ. Trimming removed 1 base from V and 3 bases from J; junction bases left unmatched: 7. The CDR3 coding sequence is TGCGCCAGCAGCTTGTCTCCGGGACAGGGAGACTATGGCTACACCTTC. This translates into CASSLSPGQGDYGYTF.

This clone was seen many times. The V call is TRBV6-1, the J call TRBJ2-7; D remains unclear. Trimming cost V 4 bases and J 0 bases, with 7 bases left between them. Germline CDR1 and CDR2: MNHNS and SASEGT. The CDR3 has 13 amino acids. CDR3 coding DNA: TGTGCCAGCAGTGGCCCTAGCTCCTACGAGCAGTACGTC. Translated: CASSGPSSYEQYV.

Many counts were recorded for this clone. The V and J genes are TRBV20-1 and TRBJ2-7, with D unresolved. The CDR3 is made up of 14 amino acids. Trimming shortened V by 0 bases and J by 1 base, and 10 bases separated the two germline ends. Germline loops: CDR1 DFQATT, CDR2 SNEGSKA (reference sequence). The DNA of the CDR3 is TGCAGTGCTAGAGACCAGGCCCTATCCTACGAGCAGTACGTC. Amino acid sequence: CSARDQALSYEQYV.